This TCR beta chain is drawn from a study of blood T cell repertoires in COVID-19. The data were produced by immunoSEQ multiplex PCR, yet TCRdb's version contains in-frame clones alone and is incomplete. The sample includes around 260,000 clones, roughly 90% of them seen just once. The junction had 12 bases not matched to a gene; V was cut back by 6 bases and J by 8 bases. Looked up from germline, CDR1 is MDHEN and CDR2 is SYDVKM. The CDR3 contains 14 residues. The sample comprised peripheral blood. The V and J genes are TRBV28 and TRBJ1-2; 7 nucleotides line up with TRBD1. The TCR comes from a woman aged 25 to 39 with active or convalescent COVID-19. In DNA form, the CDR3 reads TGTGCCAGCAGCTCATCTGACAGGGTAAAAGGCTACACCTTC. Translating it yields CASSSSDRVKGYTF.